The 24 T cell receptor beta chains reported below all come from one sample, sequenced in a study of blood T cell repertoires in COVID-19. TCRdb's copy holds only in-frame clones and misses some; the assay was immunoSEQ multiplex PCR. Of around 160,000 clones in the sample, roughly 79% were seen once. The sequenced material came from peripheral blood. Source of these receptors: a human donor with acute or convalescent COVID-19. The donor label of this sample is uncertain.

V gene TRBV21-1 combines with J gene TRBJ2-2; TRBD2, the table's D call, was not compared with the DNA. TRBV21-1 represents a pseudogene. This CDR3 is built from 13 residues. The CDR3 DNA reads as TGTGCCAGCAGCAAAGTTCTTACCGGGGAGCTGTTTTTT. Its translation is CASSKVLTGELFF.

The genes are TRBV9 and TRBJ2-1, with D perhaps matching TRBD2 (6 bases). V gave up 4 bases and J gave up 4 bases, with 21 bases separating them. In germline, CDR1 is SGDLS, CDR2 YYNGEE. The CDR3 loop spans 17 amino acids. CDR3 in DNA: TGTGCCAGCAGCCCCCTCGCTTGGGGGGAAGGATACAATGAGCAGTTCTTC. Translated: CASSPLAWGEGYNEQFF.

The V call is TRBV11-3, the J call TRBJ2-5; 12 bases fit TRBD2. This CDR3 contains 15 residues. Germline V gene sequence: CDR1 SGHNT, CDR2 YENEEA. V lost 5 bases to trimming and J lost 5 bases; unmatched junction nucleotides: 6. The CDR3 region has the DNA TGTGCCAGCAGCACCCGGACTAGCGGGGTGGAGACCCAGTACTTC. Translated, it gives CASSTRTSGVETQYF.

This clone was recorded a few times. The chain joins TRBV5-6 to TRBJ2-2; no reliable D call. Germline V gene lookup returns CDR1 SGHDT and CDR2 YYEEEE. V was pared by 3 bases and J by 2 bases, with 5 bases between. The CDR3 is made up of 13 amino acids. The DNA for the CDR3 is TGTGCCAGCAGCTCCCTTAACACCGGGGAGCTGTTTTTT. Protein product: CASSSLNTGELFF.

This clone was counted a few times. This sequence joins TRBV27 and TRBJ1-1, with D possibly matching TRBD1 (5 bases). There are 13 residues in the CDR3. The germline V and J ends were trimmed by 1 base and 4 bases, with 7 bases remaining between them. Germline V gene lookup returns CDR1 MNHEY and CDR2 SMNVEV (reference sequence). CDR3 region: CASSLWGFTEAFF. The CDR3, as DNA: TGTGCCAGCAGTTTATGGGGCTTCACTGAAGCTTTCTTT.

This chain uses TRBV2 with TRBJ2-5, with TRBD1 matching 7 bases. The CDR3 sequence is 14 residues long. CDR1 is SNHLY, CDR2 FYNNEI, per germline. J lost 4 bases, V lost 8 bases, and 10 bases had no gene match. The DNA for the CDR3 is TGTGCCAGCCGTTACGGGGCAGGGGGAGAGACCCAGTACTTC. Its protein is CASRYGAGGETQYF.

This clone appeared once. The rearrangement links TRBV5-1 to TRBJ2-3; maybe TRBD2 (7 bases). The CDR3 runs 14 residues. CDR1 and CDR2 (germline): SGHRS, YFSETQ. Trimming left V 1 base short and J 6 bases short, with 12 bases between. In DNA form, the CDR3 reads TGCGCCAGCAGCTTGAACGGGGGGCGGGATACGCAGTATTTT. Its translation is CASSLNGGRDTQYF. Variable domain in full (rest from reference TRBV5-1 and TRBJ2-3): KAGVTQTPRYLIKTRGQQVTLSCSPISGHRSVSWYQQTPGQGLQFLFEYFSETQRNKGNFPGRFSGRQFSNSRSEMNVSTLELGDSALYLCASSLNGGRDTQYFGPGTRLTVL.

The chain uses TRBV6-5 and TRBJ1-5; no clear D gene. Germline V gene sequence: CDR1 MNHEY, CDR2 SVGAGI. V was cut by 4 bases and J by 7 bases, with 14 bases left in between. The CDR3 consists of 14 residues. CDR3 amino acids: CASSWNSFGQPQHF. The CDR3 DNA is TGTGCCAGCAGTTGGAACAGCTTTGGACAGCCCCAGCATTTT.

The CDR3, as DNA: TGTGCCAGCAGCAGACAGGATGGCTACACCTTC. Translated: CASSRQDGYTF. The chain joins TRBV7-6 to TRBJ1-2; the D gene is possibly TRBD1 (6 bases). The V end lost 5 bases, the J end lost 6 bases, and 7 bases lay between the germline ends. Germline V gene sequence: CDR1 SGHVS, CDR2 FNYEAQ. The CDR3 is made up of 11 amino acids.

The chain has TRBV12-3 or TRBV12-4 and TRBJ1-2; D is undetermined. The CDR3 runs 13 residues. Trimming removed 6 bases from V and 0 bases from J, with 8 bases in between. CDR3 nucleotides: TGTGCCAGCAGCACCGGTACTAACTATGGCTACACCTTC. Its translation is CASSTGTNYGYTF.

The chain has TRBV5-5 and TRBJ2-3; tentatively, D is TRBD2 (5 bases). The CDR3 totals 14 residues. Looked up from germline, CDR1 is SGHKS and CDR2 is YYEKEE (reference sequence). The V end lost 0 bases, the J end lost 4 bases, and 9 bases lay between the germline ends. The CDR3 region is CASSLGGGPDTQYF. The CDR3 nucleotides are TGTGCCAGCAGCTTGGGCGGAGGCCCAGATACGCAGTATTTT. The full variable domain, rest sourced from reference TRBV5-5 and TRBJ2-3, is DAGVTQSPTHLIKTRGQQVTLRCSPISGHKSVSWYQQVLGQGPQFIFQYYEKEERGRGNFPDRFSARQFPNYSSELNVNALLLGDSALYLCASSLGGGPDTQYFGPGTRLTVL.

This clone was observed a few times. The chain recombines TRBV30 with TRBJ2-2, with TRBD1 matching over 8 bases. Germline values: CDR1 GTSNPN, CDR2 SVGIG (reference sequence). V was pared by 0 bases and J by 6 bases, with 6 bases of the junction left unmatched. This CDR3 has 15 residues. The CDR3 nucleotides read TGTGCCTGGAGTGTAAGGACAGGGTTCGCCGGGGAGCTGTTTTTT. Translating it yields CAWSVRTGFAGELFF.

This clone has a count of ten or more. V gene TRBV19 combines with J gene TRBJ1-2; 8 bases are shared with TRBD1. Unmatched junction bases numbered 7, after V lost 5 bases and J lost 5 bases. Germline values: CDR1 LNHDA, CDR2 SQIVND (reference sequence). This CDR3 is 14 amino acids long. The CDR3 spells CASSPDRGTYGYTF. The CDR3 coding sequence is TGTGCCAGTAGTCCCGACAGGGGAACTTATGGCTACACCTTC. Looking up the rest from reference TRBV19 and TRBJ1-2 gives the full variable domain: DGGITQSPKYLFRKEGQNVTLSCEQNLNHDAMYWYRQDPGQGLRLIYYSQIVNDFQKGDIAEGYSVSREKKESFPLTVTSAQKNPTAFYLCASSPDRGTYGYTFGSGTRLTVV.

This clone was seen only a few times. V is TRBV15 and J is TRBJ1-1, with D possibly TRBD1 on 5 matching bases. Germline-derived CDR1 and CDR2 are LNHNV and YYDKDF (reference sequence). With 5 bases removed from V and 6 bases from J, the gap between germline ends came to 22 bases. CDR3 length: 16 amino acids. CDR3 loop: CATSLNGGARGAEAFF. The CDR3 DNA follows: TGTGCCACCAGCTTAAATGGCGGGGCCCGGGGAGCTGAAGCTTTCTTT.

This chain links TRBV27 with TRBJ1-1; TRBD1 matches 7 bases. Germline-derived CDR1 and CDR2 are MNHEY and SMNVEV (reference sequence). The ends lost 5 bases at V and 0 bases at J; junction bases unmatched: 9. The CDR3 spans 16 residues. In nucleotides, the CDR3 is TGTGCCAGCAGTCTGAGGACAGGTAACATGAACACTGAAGCTTTCTTT. Its protein is CASSLRTGNMNTEAFF.

V usage is TRBV30 and J usage is TRBJ1-5; the D gene is possibly TRBD1 (6 bases). The CDR3 extends over 15 amino acids. The V gene's germline CDR1 is GTSNPN and CDR2 SVGIG (reference sequence). V was cut by 1 base and J by 2 bases, with 12 bases left in between. The CDR3 region is CAWSAAEGGNQPQHF. The CDR3 DNA reads TGTGCCTGGAGTGCAGCCGAGGGGGGCAATCAGCCCCAGCATTTT.

The rearrangement links TRBV24-1 to TRBJ1-2; no clear D. Germline loops: CDR1 KGHDR, CDR2 SFDVKD. The V gene lost 4 bases and the J gene lost 4 bases, with 12 bases spanning the gap. The CDR3 consists of 14 residues. CDR3 in amino acids: CATSDPSAGYGYTF. CDR3 bases: TGTGCCACCAGTGACCCTAGTGCGGGCTATGGCTACACCTTC.

The CDR3 DNA is TGCAGCGCTCATGCCGGGACGGGGGGAAATGGCTACACCTTC. This gives the protein CSAHAGTGGNGYTF. V and J are TRBV29-1 and TRBJ1-2, with D possibly TRBD1 on 5 matching bases. Germline CDR1 and CDR2: SQVTM and ANQGSEA. CDR3 length: 14 residues. The V and J ends lost 7 bases and 6 bases respectively, with 21 bases between them.

The chain employs TRBV7-3 and TRBJ2-5; 8 bases are shared with TRBD2. From germline, CDR1 is SGHTA and CDR2 FQGTGA. The CDR3 contains 15 residues. With 0 bases clipped from V and 5 bases from J, the junction kept 5 bases outside the gene matches. CDR3 coding DNA: TGTGCCAGCAGCTTAACGGGGACTAGAGCTGAGACCCAGTACTTC. This codes for CASSLTGTRAETQYF.

The rearrangement links TRBV5-1 to TRBJ1-1; D is undetermined. The CDR3 is made up of 14 amino acids. The V and J ends lost 3 bases and 5 bases respectively, with 14 bases between them. Germline V gives CDR1 SGHRS, CDR2 YFSETQ. The CDR3 nucleotides are TGCGCCAGCAGCTACCGGCCCGGGGAGACTGAAGCTTTCTTT. Its translation: CASSYRPGETEAFF.

The rearrangement joins TRBV29-1 to TRBJ2-1; tentatively, D is TRBD1 (5 bases). Germline V gene data show CDR1 as SQVTM and CDR2 as ANQGSEA. The V and J ends lost 1 base and 5 bases respectively, with 9 bases between them. This CDR3 contains 13 residues. The CDR3 region has the DNA TGCAGCGTTGAAGGCAGGGCTAACAATGAGCAGTTCTTC. Encoded protein: CSVEGRANNEQFF.

The chain couples TRBV29-1 to TRBJ2-3; 7 bases are shared with TRBD1. J was trimmed by 1 base and V by 1 base; bases with no gene match: 2. The CDR3 runs to 14 residues. The germline gives CDR1 SQVTM, CDR2 ANQGSEA. The CDR3 sequence is CSVEVTGGTDTQYF. The CDR3 region has the DNA TGCAGCGTTGAAGTTACAGGGGGCACAGATACGCAGTATTTT.

The chain employs TRBV24-1 and TRBJ2-1; tentatively, D is TRBD1 (5 bases). Germline V gives CDR1 KGHDR, CDR2 SFDVKD. V was cut by 2 bases and J by 10 bases, with 14 bases left in between. This CDR3 spans 14 amino acids. CDR3 sequence reads: CATSDSFVSGEQFF. In nucleotides, the CDR3 is TGTGCCACCAGTGATTCCTTCGTCTCAGGGGAGCAGTTCTTC.

The chain combines TRBV29-1 with TRBJ2-1, with 7 bases identical to TRBD1. CDR1 is SQVTM and CDR2 is ANQGSEA in the germline V gene. The CDR3 runs 12 residues. Germline trimming cut 7 bases from V and 3 bases from J; bases unmatched to any gene: 3. CDR3 sequence (DNA): TGCAGCGGGGGGACAGTCTACAATGAGCAGTTCTTC. It encodes CSGGTVYNEQFF.